This TCR beta chain was found in a study of regulatory and conventional T cells in RAG deficiency. Study-level results: Patient subsets had shorter CDR3s; Omenn Treg-Tconv overlap exceeded 80%. Treg unique TCR beta sequences were about 100-fold fewer in Omenn syndrome and CID/AS patients than controls.

Of note for this clone: Its target is not known.

Assay: immunoSEQ multiplex PCR; the TCRdb copy retains only in-frame clones and omits some. This sample has tens of thousands of clones, with 95% to 97% found just once. Conventional CD4+ T cells were sorted from blood as CD25-low CD127-high cells. This sample also belongs to another study, concerning regulatory T cells. This second study notes: Primers: 52 TRBV forward and 13 TRBJ reverse. Skewed V and J usage and few unique V-J pairs marked patient repertoires, most in Tregs.

Sequencing used CD25- CD4+ T cells sorted from blood. The TCR sequence derives from a human donor in good health.

The DNA of the CDR3 is TGCGCCAGCAGCTTGCGGTCCGGGGACTATGGCTACACCTTC. Translating it yields CASSLRSGDYGYTF. The chain employs TRBV5-1 and TRBJ1-2; D remains ambiguous. Trimming pared 1 base from V and 3 bases from J, leaving 10 bases between. CDR3 length equals 14 residues. From germline, CDR1 is SGHRS and CDR2 YFSETQ.